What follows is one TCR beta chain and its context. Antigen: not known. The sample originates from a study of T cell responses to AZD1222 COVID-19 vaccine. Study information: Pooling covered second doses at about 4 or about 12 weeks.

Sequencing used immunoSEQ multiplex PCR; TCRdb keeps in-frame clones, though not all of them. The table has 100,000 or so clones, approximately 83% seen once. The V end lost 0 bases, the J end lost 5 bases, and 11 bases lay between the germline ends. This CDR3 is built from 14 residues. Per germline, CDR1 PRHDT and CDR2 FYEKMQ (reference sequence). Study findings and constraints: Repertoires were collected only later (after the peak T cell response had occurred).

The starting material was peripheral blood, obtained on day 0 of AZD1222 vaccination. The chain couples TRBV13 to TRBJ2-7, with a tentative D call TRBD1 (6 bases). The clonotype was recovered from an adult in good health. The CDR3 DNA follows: TGTGCCAGCAGCTTAGGTCGACAGGTCCACGAGCAGTACTTC. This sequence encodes CASSLGRQVHEQYF.